These T cell receptor beta chains were read from a single sample in a study of cytomegalovirus exposure and HLA in healthy donors. Some clones are missing from TCRdb's copy, which holds only in-frame ones; the method was immunoSEQ multiplex PCR. The data show tens of thousands of clones, over 70% seen once. The sequenced sample was PBMCs. The source is a male donor in good health and CMV-seronegative. Each CDR3 is given without its conserved first and last residue.

V gene: TRBV6-6; CDR3 protein: ASSSARGYEQY
V gene: TRBV6-5; CDR3 protein: ASSNHRGLNSPLN
V gene: TRBV7-8; CDR3 protein: ASSSTPGIRGLEQY
V gene: TRBV30; CDR3 protein: AWSVLVEQY
V gene: TRBV5-6; CDR3 protein: ASSLGDFSYEQY
V gene: TRBV9; CDR3 protein: ASSVGNRGKETQY
V gene: TRBV5-4; CDR3 protein: ASSLYSGANVLT
V gene: TRBV7-6; CDR3 protein: ASSLDTTQETQY
V gene: TRBV7-2; CDR3 protein: ASSLDRVAEAF
V gene: TRBV18; CDR3 protein: ASSPPGRSYEQY
V gene: TRBV6-4; CDR3 protein: ASQRTASKGDEQF
V gene: TRBV7-7; CDR3 protein: ASSLGGGFSTDTQY
V gene: TRBV4-1; CDR3 protein: ASSQERGGHVNEQF
V gene: TRBV6-6; CDR3 protein: ASRLGQVNTEAF
V gene: TRBV30; CDR3 protein: AWRDTYNYGYP
V gene: TRBV5-6; CDR3 protein: ASSLGGPNEQY
V gene: TRBV6-6; CDR3 protein: ASSSSGVYSTDTQY
V gene: TRBV6-1; CDR3 protein: ASSEVARSYEQY
V gene: TRBV11-1; CDR3 protein: ASSLISRAAQYEQY
V gene: TRBV5-1; CDR3 protein: ASSWTGISYNEQF
V gene: TRBV5-4; CDR3 protein: ASSMGLAEQY
V gene: TRBV9; CDR3 protein: ASSPQKRGGSPDTQY
V gene: TRBV29-1; CDR3 protein: SVERRAEQY
V gene: TRBV4-2; CDR3 protein: ASSQEDIGQMNTEAF
V gene: TRBV18; CDR3 protein: ASSPAGLAGQETQY
V gene: TRBV9; CDR3 protein: ASSPGQGVSNNYGYT
V gene: TRBV9; CDR3 protein: ASSVQGLWSHSDTQY
V gene: TRBV25-1; CDR3 protein: ASSEGRASNGYT
V gene: TRBV27; CDR3 protein: ATPRGGWDTEAF
V gene: TRBV4-1; CDR3 protein: ASSQDPGLAGDVYEQY
V gene: TRBV29-1; CDR3 protein: SVSRTGEVHEQY
V gene: TRBV7-2; CDR3 protein: ASRINPGHEAF
V gene: TRBV5-1; CDR3 protein: ASSSRSAGPYSGANVLT
V gene: TRBV4-1; CDR3 protein: ASSLAAGTDTGTQY
V gene: TRBV6-5; CDR3 protein: ASSPTGANQPQH
V gene: TRBV7-7; CDR3 protein: ASSPSGAGETQY
V gene: TRBV11-2; CDR3 protein: ASSSRTEGVNTEAF
V gene: TRBV27; CDR3 protein: ASSSGDRAGEQY
V gene: TRBV4-1; CDR3 protein: ASSQRTSGRGEDTQY
V gene: TRBV4-3; CDR3 protein: ASSHRGGSEAF
V gene: TRBV9; CDR3 protein: ASSDTSGRGYNEQF
V gene: TRBV5-1; CDR3 protein: ASSTSGVRGEQY
V gene: TRBV19; CDR3 protein: ASSTGLGNQPQH
V gene: TRBV2; CDR3 protein: ASSPRTGGVSQPQH
V gene: TRBV4-3; CDR3 protein: ASSQDYTGGQTAF
V gene: TRBV7-9; CDR3 protein: ASRRDRGNYGYT
V gene: TRBV30; CDR3 protein: AWIGESNEKLF
V gene: TRBV5-1; CDR3 protein: ASKRKFQGARDTGELF
V gene: TRBV19; CDR3 protein: ASSLRTGTVQETQY
V gene: TRBV2; CDR3 protein: ASSPTGSSYEQY